This T cell receptor (beta chain) stems from a study of CD8 T cells in ankylosing spondylitis (dated by TCRdb to between 2016 and 2019). Regarding the study in general: T cell receptor beta repertoires were profiled in healthy donors and ankylosing spondylitis patients so that disease-linked TCR variants could be found. The full study cohort was made up of about 25 ankylosing spondylitis patients and about a hundred healthy donors. Peripheral blood samples were taken, and synovial fluid was additionally collected from ankylosing spondylitis patients.

Remarks on this clonotype: The antigen it recognizes is unknown. No clone much larger than this one lies a single base away; base qualities are absent.

Sequencing instrument: Illumina HiSeq 2500. Quantitative 5'-RACE with molecular barcodes was used to prepare TCR beta libraries. On the study's bioinformatics: To identify disease-linked TCR variants, a new computational method was used, one built on a probabilistic model of VDJ rearrangement. TCRdb redid the processing of the public reads, applying fastp at Q25 and MiXCR, and retained in-frame beta chains. Duplicate CDR3 protein sequences are folded into a single record with the most common DNA and genes. What appears here as the V and J calls and clone size reflects TCRdb's work, not the paper's. This sample lists hundreds of thousands of distinct CDR3 sequences; more than 20% were detected once. The ten largest make up around 3.2% of the sample. Overall study results and their limits: The disease-linked clones showed a CD8+ phenotype and occurred at relatively low frequencies in peripheral blood. Blood from ankylosing spondylitis patients appeared to be characterized by a TCR beta motif made up of fewer than ten highly homologous amino acid variants. The disease-linked clones were reported as significantly enriched in matched synovial fluid samples from ankylosing spondylitis patients. Some TCR beta motif variants had previously been reported in synovial fluid and blood of reactive arthritis patients, which suggested common disease-initiation mechanisms.

The TCR comes from a female donor with ankylosing spondylitis or in good health (not recorded which). Material: blood, either unsorted or a sorted T cell fraction (not recorded which).

The CDR3 reads CSVAGAPTEAFF. At the DNA level, the sequence is TGCAGCGTTGCAGGGGCCCCAACTGAAGCTTTCTTT. Recombination linked TRBV29-1 to TRBJ1-1; D gene: possibly TRBD1, on 6 matching bases. Relative to germline, V is 4 bases shorter and J is 5 bases shorter, with 11 bases between their ends. CDR1 and CDR2 were assigned from the germline V gene as SQVTM and ANQGSEA. The CDR3 holds 12 amino acids from the cysteine to the phenylalanine. The entry retains the CDR3 DNA only, 36 bases that are in frame from base 1.